The 10 T cell receptor beta chains listed next were all sequenced from one sample in a study of OX40 agonist ivuxolimab in advanced cancers. Generated by immunoSEQ multiplex PCR, the TCRdb table keeps only in-frame clones and is missing some. The repertoire holds tens of thousands of clones, roughly 80% seen once, with 2% to 2.5% in the top ten. The sample in question was CD4+ or CD8+ T cells sorted from blood, obtained in a trial of the OX40 agonist ivuxolimab. Receptors were obtained from an adult with an advanced solid tumor such as melanoma, head and neck, liver or kidney cancer.

There are a few counts of this clone. This chain connects TRBV25-1 to TRBJ1-6; 7 nucleotides match TRBD1. Germline CDR1 and CDR2: MGHDK and SYGVNS. V lost 3 bases, J lost 6 bases, and 5 bases stayed unmatched. The CDR3 covers 15 residues. The CDR3 DNA reads as TGTGCCAGCAGTGATCAGGGACAGATTAATTCACCCCTCCACTTT. It is translated as CASSDQGQINSPLHF.

The chain carries TRBV28 and TRBJ1-6, with D possibly being TRBD1 (5 bases). This CDR3 is 13 amino acids long. The germline V gene has CDR1 MDHEN and CDR2 SYDVKM. Trimming removed 7 bases from V and 4 bases from J, with 8 bases in between. Here the CDR3 reads CASTTDYNSPLHF. Written as DNA, the CDR3 is TGTGCCAGCACGACAGATTATAATTCACCCCTCCACTTT.

The rearrangement uses TRBV6-5 and TRBJ2-7; no definite D call. V lost 2 bases to trimming and J lost 0 bases, with 8 bases between them. The CDR3 loop spans 14 amino acids. Germline CDR1 and CDR2: MNHEY and SVGAGI. CDR3 nucleotide sequence: TGTGCCAGCAGTTACAAACTGAGCTCCTACGAGCAGTACTTC. Protein product: CASSYKLSSYEQYF.

The chain combines TRBV10-3 with TRBJ1-2; possible D gene TRBD1, 5 bases. The V end was cut by 3 bases, the J end by 0 bases, with 8 bases between. The CDR3 runs to 14 residues. Looked up from germline, CDR1 is ENHRY and CDR2 is SYGVKD. DNA for the CDR3: TGTGCCATCAGTGACCCCAGGGCTAACTATGGCTACACCTTC. Translated: CAISDPRANYGYTF.

The chain has TRBV7-2 and TRBJ1-1; perhaps TRBD1 as D (5 bases). Germline CDR1 is SGHTA and CDR2 is FQGNSA. The CDR3 is 15 residues long. Trimming left V 5 bases short and J 1 base short, with 14 bases between. CDR3 nucleotide sequence: TGTGCCAGCAGCACCCGGGACGCTACGAACACTGAAGCTTTCTTT. Residues: CASSTRDATNTEAFF. The full variable domain, completed using reference TRBV7-2 and TRBJ1-1, is GAGVSQSPSNKVTEKGKDVELRCDPISGHTALYWYRQSLGQGLEFLIYFQGNSAPDKSGLPSDRFSAERTGGSVSTLTIQRTQQEDSAVYLCASSTRDATNTEAFFGQGTRLTVV.

The chain couples TRBV30 to TRBJ1-6; TRBD1 aligns across 7 bases. The germline gives CDR1 GTSNPN, CDR2 SVGIG (reference sequence). The CDR3 has 16 residues. The ends lost 3 bases at V and 7 bases at J; junction bases unmatched: 12. The CDR3 region has the DNA TGTGCCTGGAGGGGAAACAGGGGTGGTAGGAATTCACCCCTCCACTTT. This codes for CAWRGNRGGRNSPLHF.

This clone was seen once. The DNA for the CDR3 is TGTGCCAGCAGCTTTTTCAAAAACAATGAGCAGTTCTTC. Encoded protein: CASSFFKNNEQFF. The chain joins TRBV7-6 to TRBJ2-1, with no clear D. The CDR3 runs 13 residues. Trimming stripped 3 bases from V and 5 bases from J, with 8 bases between. Per the germline V gene, CDR1 is SGHVS and CDR2 is FNYEAQ.

In its sample, this clone was seen a few times. The chain is built from TRBV2 and TRBJ1-6, with D unclear. Between the trimmed V and J ends, which lost 3 bases and 7 bases, there was a span of 10 bases. This CDR3 region has 14 residues. Per germline, CDR1 SNHLY and CDR2 FYNNEI. The CDR3 protein is CASSDLQQNSPLHF. The DNA of the CDR3 is TGTGCCAGCAGTGACTTACAGCAAAATTCACCCCTCCACTTT.

The chain couples TRBV6-5 to TRBJ2-3, with D unclear. This CDR3 is 15 amino acids long. V was pared by 4 bases and J by 2 bases, with 13 bases between. Per the germline V gene, CDR1 is MNHEY and CDR2 is SVGAGI. The CDR3 sequence: CASSSTVLLTDTQYF. For the CDR3, the DNA is TGTGCCAGCAGTTCCACAGTCCTACTCACAGATACGCAGTATTTT.

The CDR3 DNA is TGTGCCAGCAGTGGCCCATCAGGGGGCGGACAGCCCCAGCATTTT. Protein sequence: CASSGPSGGGQPQHF. The J gene is TRBJ1-5, the V gene TRBV2, with 8 nucleotides matching TRBD1. The CDR3 is 15 residues long. J lost 7 bases, V lost 4 bases, and 9 bases had no gene match. CDR1 is SNHLY, CDR2 FYNNEI, per germline.